This T cell receptor (beta chain) came from a study of blood T cell repertoires in COVID-19. On the study more broadly: Spain, Italy and the United States supplied samples that represented acute and convalescent COVID-19. PBMCs, B-cell-depleted T cells, or T cells provided the cDNA or gDNA that made up the material.

Authors' analysis steps: Estimated nucleated cell counts came from reference gene primer amplification. Here immunoSEQ multiplex PCR was the method, and the copy in TCRdb shows in-frame clones only, minus some. V, J and clone size are those of that table, while D and trimming were read from the DNA. The table shows tens of thousands of clones, with 70% to 85% occurring only once. The CDR3 consists of 14 residues. V lost 4 bases and J lost 9; bases outside the gene matches: 9. CDR1 and CDR2 (germline): SEHNR, FQNEAQ (reference sequence). In its sample, this clone was seen once. The V call is TRBV7-9, the J call TRBJ1-3; 7 nucleotides match TRBD1. The TCR originated in a man older than 75 with acute or convalescent COVID-19. Sequenced input: peripheral blood. CDR3 DNA sequence: TGTGCCAGCAGCTCCGGACAGGCTGAAAGCACCATATATTTT. Residues: CASSSGQAESTIYF.